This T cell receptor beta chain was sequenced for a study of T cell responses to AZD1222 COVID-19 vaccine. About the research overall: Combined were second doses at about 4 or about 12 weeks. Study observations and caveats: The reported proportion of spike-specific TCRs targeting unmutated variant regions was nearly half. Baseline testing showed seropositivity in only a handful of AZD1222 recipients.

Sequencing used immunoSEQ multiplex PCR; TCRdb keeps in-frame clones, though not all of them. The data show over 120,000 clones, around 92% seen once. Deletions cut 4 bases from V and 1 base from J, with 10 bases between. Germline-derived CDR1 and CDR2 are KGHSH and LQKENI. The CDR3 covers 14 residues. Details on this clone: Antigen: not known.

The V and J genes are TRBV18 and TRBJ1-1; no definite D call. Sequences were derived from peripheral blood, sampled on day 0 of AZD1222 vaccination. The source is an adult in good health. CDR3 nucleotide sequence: TGTGCCAGCTCACTATCAGGCCAGAACACTGAAGCTTTCTTT. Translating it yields CASSLSGQNTEAFF.